This is a list of T cell receptor beta chains from one sample in a study of T-cell memory formation after mild COVID-19. TCRdb reanalysed the 5' RACE reads using MiXCR and keeps one entry per CDR3 protein. Counted here are some 350,000 distinct CDR3 sequences, more than 15% occurring once; the ten biggest clones make up 20% to 25%. Sequencing was done on a sample of PBMCs or a T cell subset sorted from them (not recorded which). Receptor source: a man in his late teens or twenties who had mild COVID-19 (a few samples of this study predate the infection). Cell type and time point are not known. CDR3s include the opening cysteine and the closing phenylalanine or tryptophan. The order of the fields is D gene, clone size, J gene, V gene, CDR3 DNA, CDR3 protein. D genes are given only for firm matches. Clone size is shown for a subset of rows, as once, few, many or a class of expanded clone.

D gene: NA
clone size: NA
J gene: TRBJ2-3
V gene: TRBV7-9
CDR3 DNA: TGTGCCAGCAGCTTAACAGGGCTGGCAGATACGCAGTATTTT
CDR3 protein: CASSLTGLADTQYF

D gene: NA
clone size: few
J gene: TRBJ1-5
V gene: TRBV16
CDR3 DNA: TGTGCCAGCAGCCAAGCCCCTCGCCGGAGGGGGAGTCAGCCCCAGCATTTT
CDR3 protein: CASSQAPRRRGSQPQHF

D gene: TRBD1
clone size: few
J gene: TRBJ1-2
V gene: TRBV6-5
CDR3 DNA: TGTGCCAGCAGTTACGGTCGGGGGGACAGGCCCTATGGCTACACCTTC
CDR3 protein: CASSYGRGDRPYGYTF

D gene: TRBD2
clone size: NA
J gene: TRBJ2-1
V gene: TRBV7-8
CDR3 DNA: TGTGCCAGCAGCTTAGCGAGACTAGCGGGGTTTCCAGGAAGCTCCTACAATGAGCAGTTCTTC
CDR3 protein: CASSLARLAGFPGSSYNEQFF

D gene: TRBD1
clone size: NA
J gene: TRBJ1-2
V gene: TRBV6-6
CDR3 DNA: TGTGCCAGCAGAAAGGGACAGTCTAACTATGGCTACACCTTC
CDR3 protein: CASRKGQSNYGYTF

D gene: NA
clone size: few
J gene: TRBJ2-3
V gene: TRBV7-2
CDR3 DNA: TGTGCCAGCAGCTTAGTATCTCGGGGGGCCAAAGATACGCAGTATTTT
CDR3 protein: CASSLVSRGAKDTQYF

D gene: TRBD1
clone size: NA
J gene: TRBJ1-2
V gene: TRBV18
CDR3 DNA: TGTGCCAGCTCACCTTTGCACTCCGGGACAGGGGATCGCGGCTACACCTTC
CDR3 protein: CASSPLHSGTGDRGYTF

D gene: NA
clone size: few
J gene: TRBJ2-7
V gene: TRBV12-3/TRBV12-4
CDR3 DNA: TGTGCCAGCAGTTTGTTCGGGATCACCTACGAGCAGTACTTC
CDR3 protein: CASSLFGITYEQYF

D gene: NA
clone size: NA
J gene: TRBJ2-5
V gene: TRBV20-1
CDR3 DNA: TGCAGTGCCATACCCGTACCTGGAGGGGAGACCCAGTACTTC
CDR3 protein: CSAIPVPGGETQYF

D gene: NA
clone size: NA
J gene: TRBJ1-2
V gene: TRBV4-3
CDR3 DNA: TGCGCCAGCAGCCAAGAGCTCAGGATCTATGGCTACACCTTC
CDR3 protein: CASSQELRIYGYTF

D gene: NA
clone size: NA
J gene: TRBJ1-5
V gene: TRBV12-3/TRBV12-4
CDR3 DNA: TGTGCCAGCAGACCAGACAGTTATAGCAATCAGCCCCAGCATTTT
CDR3 protein: CASRPDSYSNQPQHF

D gene: TRBD2
clone size: NA
J gene: TRBJ2-1
V gene: TRBV5-1
CDR3 DNA: TGCGCCAGCGGTACCGGGGGGGCCTACAATGAGCAGTTCTTC
CDR3 protein: CASGTGGAYNEQFF

D gene: NA
clone size: few
J gene: TRBJ2-5
V gene: TRBV4-2
CDR3 DNA: TGTGCCAGCAGCCCGACCCGGGAGGAGACCCAGTACTTC
CDR3 protein: CASSPTREETQYF

D gene: NA
clone size: NA
J gene: TRBJ1-2
V gene: TRBV7-2
CDR3 DNA: TGTGCCAGCAGCTTAGGGGGAGGAGAAGGCTACACCTTC
CDR3 protein: CASSLGGGEGYTF

D gene: NA
clone size: few
J gene: TRBJ2-1
V gene: TRBV4-1
CDR3 DNA: TGCGCCAGCAGCCAAGAAGGGCTAGTCTCCTACAATGAGCAGTTCTTC
CDR3 protein: CASSQEGLVSYNEQFF